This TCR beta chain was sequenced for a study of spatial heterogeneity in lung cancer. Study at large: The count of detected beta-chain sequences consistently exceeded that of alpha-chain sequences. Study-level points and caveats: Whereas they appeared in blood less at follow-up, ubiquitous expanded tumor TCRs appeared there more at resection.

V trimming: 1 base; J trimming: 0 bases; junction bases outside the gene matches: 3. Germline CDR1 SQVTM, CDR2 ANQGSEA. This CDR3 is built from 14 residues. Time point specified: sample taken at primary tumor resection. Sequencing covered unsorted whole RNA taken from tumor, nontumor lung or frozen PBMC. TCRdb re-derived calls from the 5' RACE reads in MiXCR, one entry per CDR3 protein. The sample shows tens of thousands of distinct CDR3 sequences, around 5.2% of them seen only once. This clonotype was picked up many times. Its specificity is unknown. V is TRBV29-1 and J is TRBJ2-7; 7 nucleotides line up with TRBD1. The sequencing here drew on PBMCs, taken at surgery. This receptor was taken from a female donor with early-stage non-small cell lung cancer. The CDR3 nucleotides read TGCAGCGTTGAAGCGACAGGGAGCTCCTACGAGCAGTACTTC. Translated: CSVEATGSSYEQYF.